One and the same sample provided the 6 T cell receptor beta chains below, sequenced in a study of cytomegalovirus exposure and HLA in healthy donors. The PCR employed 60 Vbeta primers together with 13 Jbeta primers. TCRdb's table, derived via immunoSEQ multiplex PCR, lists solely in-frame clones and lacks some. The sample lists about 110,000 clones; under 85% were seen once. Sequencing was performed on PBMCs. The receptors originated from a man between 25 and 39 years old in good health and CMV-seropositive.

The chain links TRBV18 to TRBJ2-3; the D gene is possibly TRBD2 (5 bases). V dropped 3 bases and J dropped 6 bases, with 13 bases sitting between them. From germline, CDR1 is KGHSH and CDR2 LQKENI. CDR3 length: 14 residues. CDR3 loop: CASSPTNSEDTQYF. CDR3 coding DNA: TGTGCCAGCTCACCGACTAATTCAGAGGATACGCAGTATTTT.

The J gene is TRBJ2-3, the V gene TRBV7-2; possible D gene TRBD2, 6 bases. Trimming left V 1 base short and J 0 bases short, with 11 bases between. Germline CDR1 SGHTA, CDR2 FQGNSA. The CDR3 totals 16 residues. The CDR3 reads CASSLGLAPSTDTQYF. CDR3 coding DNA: TGTGCCAGCAGCTTAGGGCTAGCGCCTAGCACAGATACGCAGTATTTT.

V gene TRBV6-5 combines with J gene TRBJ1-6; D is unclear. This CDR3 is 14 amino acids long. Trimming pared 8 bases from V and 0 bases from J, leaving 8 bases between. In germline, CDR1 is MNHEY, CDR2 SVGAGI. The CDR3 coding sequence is TGTGCCAGCTCGGGGAGCTCCTATAATTCACCCCTCCACTTT. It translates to CASSGSSYNSPLHF.

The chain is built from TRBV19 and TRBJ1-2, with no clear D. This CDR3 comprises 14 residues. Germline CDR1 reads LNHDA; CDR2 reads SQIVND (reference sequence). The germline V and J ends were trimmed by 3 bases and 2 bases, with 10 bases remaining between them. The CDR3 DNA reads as TGTGCCAGTAGTATGACTGGCGGGAACTATGGCTACACCTTC. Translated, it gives CASSMTGGNYGYTF.

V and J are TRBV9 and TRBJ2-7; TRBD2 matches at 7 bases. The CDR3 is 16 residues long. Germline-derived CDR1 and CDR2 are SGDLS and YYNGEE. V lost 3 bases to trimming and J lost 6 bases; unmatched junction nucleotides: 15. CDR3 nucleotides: TGTGCCAGCAGCGCCCAGCCGGGGGGTGCTCTATCCGAGCAGTACTTC. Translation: CASSAQPGGALSEQYF.

The CDR3 DNA reads TGTGCCAGTAGAGGTGAGGGAAGCAATGAGCAGTTCTTC. Translation: CASRGEGSNEQFF. J is TRBJ2-1 and V is TRBV19; maybe TRBD2 (5 bases). This CDR3 is built from 13 residues. CDR1 LNHDA and CDR2 SQIVND come from the germline V gene (reference sequence). Trimming cost V 6 bases and J 6 bases, with 12 bases left between them.